A single sample gave rise to the 25 T cell receptor beta chains below, sequenced in a study of T cell changes during pregnancy in multiple sclerosis. Assay: immunoSEQ multiplex PCR; the TCRdb copy retains only in-frame clones and omits some. The table records tens of thousands of clones, around 92% of them present only once. The sample here was CD8+ T cells from peripheral blood mononuclear cells, taken in the first trimester of pregnancy. These receptors came from a female donor with multiple sclerosis, enrolled in a pregnancy study.

The gene calls are TRBV5-6 and TRBJ1-2; tentative D call: TRBD1 (6 bases). Germline V gives CDR1 SGHDT, CDR2 YYEEEE. V gave up 5 bases and J gave up 8 bases, with 16 bases separating them. The CDR3 sequence is 13 residues long. The CDR3 nucleotides read TGTGCCAGCAGACCTGGACAGCGATGGGGCTACACCTTC. Translated: CASRPGQRWGYTF.

This clone was detected once. The chain employs TRBV7-7 and TRBJ2-5; tentatively, D is TRBD2 (5 bases). V was pared by 6 bases and J by 5 bases, with 10 bases between. Germline CDR1 reads SSHAT; CDR2 reads FNYEAQ (reference sequence). The CDR3 is 12 residues long. The CDR3 is CASSPLAETQYF. In nucleotides, the CDR3 is TGTGCCAGCAGTCCCTTAGCGGAGACCCAGTACTTC.

This chain connects TRBV2 to TRBJ1-1; D gene uncertain. The CDR3 totals 12 residues. Deletions cut 6 bases from V and 5 bases from J, with 10 bases between. Germline CDR1 SNHLY, CDR2 FYNNEI. The CDR3 DNA is TGTGCCAGCAGCCCACAAAGAACTGAAGCTTTCTTT. This sequence encodes CASSPQRTEAFF.

Notes on this clone: Distinct nucleotide sequences in the sample also encode this CDR3. The chain uses TRBV7-3 and TRBJ2-1, with a weak D call TRBD2 (6 bases). Germline V gene sequence: CDR1 SGHTA, CDR2 FQGTGA. The CDR3 is 12 residues long. Trimming left V 5 bases short and J 7 bases short, with 9 bases between. The CDR3 sequence is CASSPGGNEQFF. The CDR3 DNA reads TGTGCCAGCAGCCCCGGGGGAAATGAGCAGTTCTTC.

The V call is TRBV15, the J call TRBJ2-2; no definite D call. V was clipped by 1 base and J by 3 bases, with 9 bases between them. This CDR3 is built from 15 residues. Germline CDR1 and CDR2: LNHNV and YYDKDF (reference sequence). CDR3 DNA sequence: TGTGCCACCAGCAGAGGAGCCCCTTACACCGGGGAGCTGTTTTTT. Translating it yields CATSRGAPYTGELFF. The entire variable domain, with the rest obtained from reference TRBV15 and TRBJ2-2, is as follows: DAMVIQNPRYQVTQFGKPVTLSCSQTLNHNVMYWYQQKSSQAPKLLFHYYDKDFNNEADTPDNFQSRRPNTSFCFLDIRSPGLGDTAMYLCATSRGAPYTGELFFGEGSRLTVL.

V is TRBV7-6 and J is TRBJ2-7; 8 positions match TRBD2. The CDR3 is made up of 16 amino acids. Unmatched junction bases numbered 10, after V lost 1 base and J lost 5 bases. Germline CDR1 SGHVS, CDR2 FNYEAQ. CDR3 in amino acids: CASSLESGGLFNEQYF. As DNA, the CDR3 is TGTGCCAGCAGCTTAGAGTCGGGGGGGCTGTTCAACGAGCAGTACTTC.

CDR3 residues: CASSPLGGPTDTQYF. For the CDR3, the DNA is TGTGCCAGCAGCCCCCTAGGGGGCCCCACAGATACGCAGTATTTT. The J gene is TRBJ2-3, the V gene TRBV7-9, with 7 bases that match TRBD1. V lost 5 bases and J lost 2; bases outside the gene matches: 7. This CDR3 is built from 15 residues. Germline CDR1 SEHNR, CDR2 FQNEAQ (reference sequence).

V usage is TRBV5-6 and J usage is TRBJ2-7; 9 bases line up with TRBD1. The length of the CDR3 is 17 residues. The germline V gene has CDR1 SGHDT and CDR2 YYEEEE. With 3 bases clipped from V and 3 bases from J, the junction kept 13 bases outside the gene matches. The CDR3: CASSYGQGSGDYYEQYF. DNA of the CDR3: TGTGCCAGCAGCTACGGACAGGGGAGCGGGGACTACTACGAGCAGTACTTC.

Turning to this clone: Its ends do not fully match the called genes, so a read error is possible. Other nucleotide sequences in the sample specify the same CDR3. The chain couples TRBV2 to TRBJ2-7, with 7 bases that match TRBD1. The length of the CDR3 is 17 residues. Germline loops: CDR1 SNHLY, CDR2 FYNNEI. In nucleotides, the CDR3 is TGCGCCAGCAGCCCAGGGGGACAGTACAATGGTGCCTACGAGCAGTACTTC. Its protein is CASSPGGQYNGAYEQYF.

This chain links TRBV2 with TRBJ1-4, with D possibly matching TRBD1 (6 bases). CDR1 and CDR2 from the germline V gene are SNHLY and FYNNEI. Trimming stripped 6 bases from V and 0 bases from J, with 14 bases between. The CDR3 has 16 amino acids. CDR3 protein: CASRTGGAATNEKLFF. The CDR3, as DNA: TGTGCCAGCAGAACGGGGGGGGCCGCAACTAATGAAAAACTGTTTTTT. The full variable domain, its missing parts supplied by reference TRBV2 and TRBJ1-4, is EPEVTQTPSHQVTQMGQEVILRCVPISNHLYFYWYRQILGQKVEFLVSFYNNEISEKSEIFDDQFSVERPDGSNFTLKIRSTKLEDSAMYFCASRTGGAATNEKLFFGSGTQLSVL.

The chain employs TRBV4-1 and TRBJ1-1; D is undetermined. The CDR3 totals 11 residues. V shed 11 bases and J shed 4 bases, with 11 bases lying between them. Germline assignment: CDR1 MGHRA and CDR2 YSYEKL. The CDR3 DNA sequence: TGCGCCTCGAAGGCGGGCACTGAAGCTTTCTTT. Protein product: CASKAGTEAFF.

The V and J genes are TRBV6-5 and TRBJ1-1; a possible D gene is TRBD1 (6 bases). The CDR3 is 15 amino acids. CDR1 MNHEY and CDR2 SVGAGI come from the germline V gene. V lost 2 bases, J lost 5 bases, and 15 bases lay in between. CDR3 sequence: CASSYAFRGRTEAFF. The CDR3 coding sequence is TGTGCCAGCAGTTACGCTTTCAGGGGTAGGACTGAAGCTTTCTTT.

The genes are TRBV19 and TRBJ1-1; TRBD1 matches at 7 bases. CDR1 is LNHDA and CDR2 is SQIVND in the germline V gene (reference sequence). Trimming at V came to 8 bases and at J to 5 bases, leaving 11 bases not matched to a gene. The CDR3 is 14 amino acids. CDR3 residues: CASYPGGWQTEAFF. DNA of the CDR3: TGTGCCAGTTACCCAGGGGGGTGGCAAACTGAAGCTTTCTTT.

The rearrangement uses TRBV21-1 and TRBJ2-2; TRBD1 is the table's D call, not checked against the DNA. TRBV21-1 is a recognized pseudogene. The CDR3 length is 16 residues. As DNA, the CDR3 is TGTGCCAGCAGCAAAGAACAGGGAAGGGGTGGCGGGGAGCTGTTTTTT. Translating gives CASSKEQGRGGGELFF.

This clone has just a few counts. The chain recombines TRBV15 with TRBJ2-1; 9 nucleotides align to TRBD2. The V and J ends lost 0 bases and 3 bases, in that order; junction bases with no gene match: 9. The CDR3 length is 18 residues. The V gene's germline CDR1 is LNHNV and CDR2 YYDKDF (reference sequence). The CDR3 region has the DNA TGTGCCACCAGCAGAGACCGACTAGCGGTCCCTCTCTACAATGAGCAGTTCTTC. This sequence encodes CATSRDRLAVPLYNEQFF.

The CDR3 region has the DNA TGTGCCAGCAGCTTAGTAGGGGCCGCCGATGAGCAGTTCTTC. It codes for CASSLVGAADEQFF. The chain has TRBV7-2 and TRBJ2-1; D possibly corresponds to TRBD1 (5 bases). V was clipped by 1 base and J by 8 bases, with 12 bases between them. CDR1 is SGHTA and CDR2 is FQGNSA in the germline V gene. CDR3 size: 14 residues.

The genes are TRBV4-1 and TRBJ1-2; 7 bases are shared with TRBD1. This CDR3 region has 14 residues. V lost 4 bases, J lost 4 bases, and 6 bases stayed unmatched. Germline V lookup: CDR1 MGHRA, CDR2 YSYEKL. CDR3 bases: TGCGCCAGCAGCCTAGTGGGACAGAGCTATGGCTACACCTTC. Protein sequence: CASSLVGQSYGYTF.

The chain joins TRBV2 to TRBJ2-5; the D gene is possibly TRBD1 (6 bases). V lost 6 bases, J lost 5 bases, and 16 bases lay in between. Germline CDR1 is SNHLY and CDR2 is FYNNEI. This CDR3 region has 14 residues. The CDR3 loop is CASRGGTGLETQYF. Written as DNA, the CDR3 is TGTGCCAGCAGAGGGGGTACGGGGTTGGAGACCCAGTACTTC.

V usage is TRBV9 and J usage is TRBJ1-4, with 9 bases matching TRBD1. Germline lookup yields CDR1 SGDLS and CDR2 YYNGEE. After removal of 3 bases from V and 7 bases from J, the junction contained 4 bases not matched to a gene. The CDR3 covers 14 residues. The CDR3 sequence: CASSGDRESEKLFF. CDR3 sequence (DNA): TGTGCCAGCAGCGGGGACAGGGAGAGTGAAAAACTGTTTTTT.

The chain joins TRBV4-3 to TRBJ2-3; 8 nucleotides line up with TRBD1. Looked up from germline, CDR1 is LGHNA and CDR2 is YSLEER. Trimming cost V 4 bases and J 1 base; bases outside gene matches: 1. The CDR3 loop spans 14 amino acids. The CDR3 is CASSPGQGTDTQYF. CDR3 coding DNA: TGCGCCAGCAGCCCGGGACAGGGCACAGATACGCAGTATTTT.

This rearrangement joins TRBV15 to TRBJ2-3, with 9 bases aligning to TRBD1. V lost 5 bases and J lost 3; bases outside the gene matches: 12. Germline lookup yields CDR1 LNHNV and CDR2 YYDKDF (reference sequence). The CDR3 totals 17 residues. The CDR3 DNA sequence: TGTGCCACCAGCTCCCCGGGACAGGGATGGGGGACAGATACGCAGTATTTT. Protein product: CATSSPGQGWGTDTQYF.

The chain employs TRBV6-6 and TRBJ2-7, with 12 bases identical to TRBD2. V shed 0 bases and J 5 bases; nucleotides not matched to a gene: 5. This CDR3 is 16 amino acids long. In germline, CDR1 is MNHNY, CDR2 SVGAGI (reference sequence). As DNA, the CDR3 is TGTGCCAGCAGTTACTCAAGACTAGCGGGGGCCCACGAGCAGTACTTC. It codes for CASSYSRLAGAHEQYF.

In this sample, this clone turned up once. The chain couples TRBV7-8 to TRBJ1-5; TRBD1 matches at 8 bases. Losses at the gene ends were 4 bases for V and 7 bases for J; bases not matched to a gene: 6. Germline V gives CDR1 SGHVS, CDR2 FQNEAQ. The CDR3 covers 14 residues. DNA for the CDR3: TGTGCCAGCAGCTCGGGACAGGCTCGACAGCCCCAGCATTTT. Residues: CASSSGQARQPQHF.

The chain links TRBV28 to TRBJ2-7, with 10 bases lining up with TRBD2. The germline gives CDR1 MDHEN, CDR2 SYDVKM. The CDR3 is 15 amino acids. V lost 3 bases, J lost 4 bases, and 6 bases stayed unmatched. CDR3 residues: CASSFEASGSYEQYF. CDR3 nucleotide sequence: TGTGCCAGCAGTTTTGAGGCTAGCGGGAGTTACGAGCAGTACTTC.

This chain uses TRBV5-4 with TRBJ2-7; D possibly corresponds to TRBD1 (5 bases). V lost 4 bases and J 3 bases, leaving 5 bases between the germline ends. Germline lookup yields CDR1 SGHNT and CDR2 YYREEE (reference sequence). The CDR3 totals 11 residues. The CDR3 DNA reads as TGTGCCAGCAGCCAGGGCTACGAGCAGTACTTC. It specifies CASSQGYEQYF.